Listed below are T cell receptor beta chains from one sample, sequenced in a study of T cell repertoires in cytomegalovirus infection. Their specific antigens are unknown. TCRdb used MiXCR to reprocess the reads, holding one entry per CDR3 protein. Seen here are 450,000 to 600,000 distinct CDR3 sequences, under 55% observed once, and the top ten hold around 45%. Sequencing used cultured PBMCs, obtained from culture after CMV antigen stimulation. The receptors were gathered from a human donor in good health (CMV status not recorded). Some clones in this sample may be carry-over from other donors' samples. The CDR3 runs from the conserved cysteine through the conserved F or W. Each record gives: CDR3 protein, CDR3 DNA, clone size, V gene, J gene, D gene. The D gene is left open where the match is weak. Not all rows give a size; the values are once, few, many and, for expanded clones, a class.

cdr3_aa: CSARDNLADLYNEQFF; cdr3_nt: TGCAGTGCTAGAGATAACCTAGCGGATCTCTACAATGAGCAGTTCTTC; clone_size: .; v_call: TRBV20-1; j_call: TRBJ2-1; d_call: TRBD2
cdr3_aa: CASDRGALNIQYF; cdr3_nt: TGTGCCAGCGACAGGGGCGCGTTGAACATTCAGTACTTC; clone_size: .; v_call: TRBV6-2/TRBV6-3; j_call: TRBJ2-4; d_call: TRBD1
cdr3_aa: CASRGWTGAKNIQYF; cdr3_nt: TGTGCCAGCAGGGGATGGACAGGGGCCAAAAACATTCAGTACTTC; clone_size: .; v_call: TRBV2; j_call: TRBJ2-4; d_call: TRBD1
cdr3_aa: CASSLSRGNTDTQYF; cdr3_nt: TGTGCCAGCAGCTTAAGCAGGGGGAACACAGATACGCAGTATTTT; clone_size: .; v_call: TRBV7-2; j_call: TRBJ2-3; d_call: TRBD1
cdr3_aa: CASQTGSRGYTF; cdr3_nt: TGTGCCAGCCAGACAGGGAGTCGCGGCTACACCTTC; clone_size: .; v_call: TRBV7-2; j_call: TRBJ1-2; d_call: TRBD1
cdr3_aa: CASSLKTGPKGYTF; cdr3_nt: TGTGCCAGCAGCTTAAAGACAGGTCCCAAAGGCTACACCTTC; clone_size: .; v_call: TRBV7-2; j_call: TRBJ1-2; d_call: .
cdr3_aa: CASSPEISGANVLTF; cdr3_nt: TGTGCCAGCAGCCCAGAGATCTCTGGGGCCAACGTCCTGACTTTC; clone_size: .; v_call: TRBV7-2; j_call: TRBJ2-6; d_call: .
cdr3_aa: CASSQPGLAYNEQFF; cdr3_nt: TGTGCCAGCAGCCAACCGGGACTAGCCTACAATGAGCAGTTCTTC; clone_size: .; v_call: TRBV12-3/TRBV12-4; j_call: TRBJ2-1; d_call: TRBD2
cdr3_aa: CASSQAQETGISTDTQYF; cdr3_nt: TGTGCCAGCAGCCAGGCCCAGGAGACAGGGATAAGCACAGATACGCAGTATTTT; clone_size: .; v_call: TRBV7-6; j_call: TRBJ2-3; d_call: TRBD1
cdr3_aa: CASSGHVAPQETQYF; cdr3_nt: TGTGCCAGCAGTGGGCACGTGGCACCCCAAGAGACCCAGTACTTC; clone_size: few; v_call: TRBV27; j_call: TRBJ2-5; d_call: .
cdr3_aa: CAIQAGPNTGELFF; cdr3_nt: TGTGCCATCCAAGCAGGGCCGAACACCGGGGAGCTGTTTTTT; clone_size: .; v_call: TRBV10-3; j_call: TRBJ2-2; d_call: .
cdr3_aa: CSAPDRTLLEAFF; cdr3_nt: TGCAGTGCACCCGACAGGACCCTTCTTGAAGCTTTCTTT; clone_size: .; v_call: TRBV20-1; j_call: TRBJ1-1; d_call: .
cdr3_aa: CASTKYGGDTEAFF; cdr3_nt: TGTGCCAGCACCAAATATGGGGGGGACACTGAAGCTTTCTTT; clone_size: .; v_call: TRBV7-4; j_call: TRBJ1-1; d_call: .
cdr3_aa: CASSSQNRDKRSYTF; cdr3_nt: TGTGCCAGCAGCTCTCAAAATCGGGATAAACGCAGCTACACCTTC; clone_size: .; v_call: TRBV5-4; j_call: TRBJ1-2; d_call: .
cdr3_aa: CASSQARDRAYEQYF; cdr3_nt: TGTGCCAGCAGCCAGGCCCGGGACAGGGCCTACGAGCAGTACTTC; clone_size: .; v_call: TRBV7-2; j_call: TRBJ2-7; d_call: TRBD1
cdr3_aa: CASSQEGAKNIQYF; cdr3_nt: TGTGCCAGCAGCCAAGAGGGGGCCAAAAACATTCAGTACTTC; clone_size: few; v_call: TRBV4-2; j_call: TRBJ2-4; d_call: .
cdr3_aa: CASSFRPTVSGNTIYF; cdr3_nt: TGCGCCAGCAGCTTCCGACCGACAGTCTCTGGAAACACCATATATTTT; clone_size: .; v_call: TRBV4-1; j_call: TRBJ1-3; d_call: .
cdr3_aa: CASSESRGAYGYTF; cdr3_nt: TGTGCCAGCAGTGAAAGCAGGGGGGCCTATGGCTACACCTTC; clone_size: .; v_call: TRBV2; j_call: TRBJ1-2; d_call: TRBD1
cdr3_aa: CASSAGTGRPGELFF; cdr3_nt: TGTGCCAGCAGCGCCGGGACAGGGAGACCCGGGGAGCTGTTTTTT; clone_size: .; v_call: TRBV6-8; j_call: TRBJ2-2; d_call: TRBD1
cdr3_aa: CASSQVLPGHSNYGYTF; cdr3_nt: TGTGCCAGCAGCCAAGTATTACCGGGACACAGCAACTATGGCTACACCTTC; clone_size: few; v_call: TRBV14; j_call: TRBJ1-2; d_call: .
cdr3_aa: CASSLQGFQETQYF; cdr3_nt: TGCGCCAGCAGCTTACAGGGCTTCCAAGAGACCCAGTACTTC; clone_size: .; v_call: TRBV5-1; j_call: TRBJ2-5; d_call: .
cdr3_aa: CASSLAAFSSWYF; cdr3_nt: TGTGCCAGCAGCTTAGCGGCCTTTTCTAGTTGGTACTTC; clone_size: few; v_call: TRBV7-9; j_call: TRBJ2-4; d_call: .
cdr3_aa: CASSDGQTSYEQYF; cdr3_nt: TGTGCCAGCAGTGACGGGCAGACCTCCTACGAGCAGTACTTC; clone_size: few; v_call: TRBV25-1; j_call: TRBJ2-7; d_call: .
cdr3_aa: CASSSSDKQFF; cdr3_nt: TGTGCCAGCAGCTCTAGCGACAAGCAGTTCTTC; clone_size: few; v_call: TRBV7-9; j_call: TRBJ2-1; d_call: .
cdr3_aa: CASSRPDGLGRENYGYTF; cdr3_nt: TGCGCCAGCAGTCGCCCCGATGGTCTCGGCAGGGAGAACTATGGCTACACCTTC; clone_size: few; v_call: TRBV4-1; j_call: TRBJ1-2; d_call: .
cdr3_aa: CSAKTGLETQYF; cdr3_nt: TGCAGTGCTAAGACAGGGCTGGAGACCCAGTACTTC; clone_size: .; v_call: TRBV20-1; j_call: TRBJ2-5; d_call: TRBD1
cdr3_aa: CASSSPAGLAGANTGELFF; cdr3_nt: TGTGCCAGCAGTTCCCCCGCTGGCCTAGCGGGGGCCAACACCGGGGAGCTGTTTTTT; clone_size: .; v_call: TRBV6-5; j_call: TRBJ2-2; d_call: TRBD2
cdr3_aa: CASSWTGRSYGYTF; cdr3_nt: TGTGCCAGCAGCTGGACGGGACGGAGCTATGGCTACACCTTC; clone_size: few; v_call: TRBV7-8; j_call: TRBJ1-2; d_call: .
cdr3_aa: CASSLDRGAVHEKLFF; cdr3_nt: TGTGCCAGCAGCTTAGACAGGGGAGCGGTCCATGAAAAACTGTTTTTT; clone_size: once; v_call: TRBV7-9; j_call: TRBJ1-4; d_call: TRBD1
cdr3_aa: CASSPLSSGPGELFF; cdr3_nt: TGTGCCAGCAGCCCGCTGTCATCGGGCCCCGGGGAGCTGTTTTTT; clone_size: .; v_call: TRBV27; j_call: TRBJ2-2; d_call: .
cdr3_aa: CASSYEAGTGRGMNTEAFF; cdr3_nt: TGTGCCAGCAGTTACGAGGCCGGGACAGGGAGGGGGATGAACACTGAAGCTTTCTTT; clone_size: .; v_call: TRBV6-2/TRBV6-3; j_call: TRBJ1-1; d_call: TRBD1
cdr3_aa: CASSPNRDSPLHF; cdr3_nt: TGTGCCAGCAGTCCAAACAGGGATTCACCCCTCCACTTT; clone_size: .; v_call: TRBV6-8; j_call: TRBJ1-6; d_call: .
cdr3_aa: CASSGRTRITEAFF; cdr3_nt: TGTGCCAGCAGCGGGCGGACCCGTATAACTGAAGCTTTCTTT; clone_size: .; v_call: TRBV11-2; j_call: TRBJ1-1; d_call: .
cdr3_aa: CSVEGEIAYNEQFF; cdr3_nt: TGCAGCGTTGAGGGGGAGATCGCCTACAATGAGCAGTTCTTC; clone_size: .; v_call: TRBV29-1; j_call: TRBJ2-1; d_call: .
cdr3_aa: CASGLGNIQYF; cdr3_nt: TGTGCCAGCGGTCTAGGGAACATTCAGTACTTC; clone_size: .; v_call: TRBV5-6; j_call: TRBJ2-4; d_call: .
cdr3_aa: CASSGERWETQYF; cdr3_nt: TGTGCCAGCAGTGGGGAGCGGTGGGAGACCCAGTACTTC; clone_size: .; v_call: TRBV25-1; j_call: TRBJ2-5; d_call: .
cdr3_aa: CASKRVDTPYYEQYF; cdr3_nt: TGCGCATCGAAGAGGGTGGACACACCTTACTACGAGCAGTACTTC; clone_size: .; v_call: TRBV11-2; j_call: TRBJ2-7; d_call: .
cdr3_aa: CSAREGGRGVEQFF; cdr3_nt: TGCAGTGCTAGGGAGGGTGGGAGGGGTGTTGAGCAGTTCTTC; clone_size: .; v_call: TRBV20-1; j_call: TRBJ2-1; d_call: TRBD2
cdr3_aa: CASRRVTGGFYTQYF; cdr3_nt: TGTGCCAGCAGGCGTGTCACGGGGGGTTTTTATACGCAGTATTTT; clone_size: .; v_call: TRBV12-3/TRBV12-4; j_call: TRBJ2-3; d_call: TRBD2
cdr3_aa: CASSFGGRAGETQYF; cdr3_nt: TGTGCCAGCAGCTTTGGTGGGAGGGCGGGGGAGACCCAGTACTTC; clone_size: .; v_call: TRBV11-2; j_call: TRBJ2-5; d_call: TRBD2
cdr3_aa: CASSILGETEAFF; cdr3_nt: TGTGCCAGTAGTATATTGGGGGAAACTGAAGCTTTCTTT; clone_size: .; v_call: TRBV19; j_call: TRBJ1-1; d_call: .
cdr3_aa: CASSIRGAGDSYEQYF; cdr3_nt: TGTGCCAGTAGTATTCGAGGGGCGGGAGACTCCTACGAGCAGTACTTC; clone_size: few; v_call: TRBV19; j_call: TRBJ2-7; d_call: TRBD2
cdr3_aa: CSAREPRLTDTQYF; cdr3_nt: TGCAGTGCTAGAGAACCTCGACTCACAGATACGCAGTATTTT; clone_size: .; v_call: TRBV20-1; j_call: TRBJ2-3; d_call: .
cdr3_aa: CASSWAPVVRDRDTDTQYF; cdr3_nt: TGTGCCAGCAGCTGGGCTCCGGTCGTCAGGGACAGGGACACAGATACGCAGTATTTT; clone_size: .; v_call: TRBV7-8; j_call: TRBJ2-3; d_call: TRBD1
cdr3_aa: CSARVSYTGELFF; cdr3_nt: TGCAGTGCTAGAGTCTCATACACCGGGGAGCTGTTTTTT; clone_size: .; v_call: TRBV20-1; j_call: TRBJ2-2; d_call: .
cdr3_aa: CASSGAEYYEQYF; cdr3_nt: TGTGCCAGCAGTGGTGCGGAGTACTACGAGCAGTACTTC; clone_size: few; v_call: TRBV7-9; j_call: TRBJ2-7; d_call: .